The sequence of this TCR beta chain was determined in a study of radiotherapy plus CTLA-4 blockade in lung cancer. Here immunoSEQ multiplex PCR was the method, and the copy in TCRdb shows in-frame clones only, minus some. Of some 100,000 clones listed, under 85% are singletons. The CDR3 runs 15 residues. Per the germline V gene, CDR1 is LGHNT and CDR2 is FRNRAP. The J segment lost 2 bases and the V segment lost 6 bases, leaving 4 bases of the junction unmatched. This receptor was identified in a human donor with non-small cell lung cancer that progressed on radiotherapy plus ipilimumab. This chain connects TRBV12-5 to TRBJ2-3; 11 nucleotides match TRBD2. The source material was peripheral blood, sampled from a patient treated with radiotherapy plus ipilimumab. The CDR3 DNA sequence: TGTGCTAGTGGCCAGGGACTAGCGGTCACAGATACGCAGTATTTT. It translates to CASGQGLAVTDTQYF.